These 27 T cell receptor beta chains were all obtained from the same sample, sequenced in a study of shared clonotypes between healthy human individuals. Positive CCR7 selection of CD45RO-negative cells yielded the naive CD8 cells, and terminally differentiated effector memory CD45RA+ cells were excluded. Only in-frame clones appear in the TCRdb table, and some are missing; sequencing was by immunoSEQ multiplex PCR. The sample consists of about 2 million clones, about 95% of them appearing once. The source material was naive CD8+ T cells sorted from blood. These receptor sequences come from a man between 18 and 29 years old in good health.

Details on this clone: This same CDR3 is encoded by further DNA sequences in the sample. The J gene is TRBJ2-5, the V gene TRBV6-5; TRBD2 aligns across 8 bases. Germline V gene data show CDR1 as MNHEY and CDR2 as SVGAGI. This CDR3 is 15 amino acids long. V lost 2 bases, J lost 1 base, and 3 bases stayed unmatched. As DNA, the CDR3 is TGTGCCAGCAGTTACGGCGGGGGGCTCCAAGAGACCCAGTACTTC. It translates to CASSYGGGLQETQYF.

The chain recombines TRBV9 with TRBJ2-7, with D perhaps matching TRBD2 (6 bases). Trimming pared 4 bases from V and 4 bases from J, leaving 15 bases between. There are 14 residues in the CDR3. Germline V gives CDR1 SGDLS, CDR2 YYNGEE. CDR3 residues: CASSPGTFGYEQYF. CDR3 bases: TGTGCCAGCAGCCCCGGGACTTTTGGATACGAGCAGTACTTC. Drawing the rest from reference TRBV9 and TRBJ2-7, the complete variable domain is DSGVTQTPKHLITATGQRVTLRCSPRSGDLSVYWYQQSLDQGLQFLIQYYNGEERAKGNILERFSAQQFPDLHSELNLSSLELGDSALYFCASSPGTFGYEQYFGPGTRLTVT.

As concerns this clone: Mismatch with germline at one junction end may stem from a read error. The chain couples TRBV4-3 to TRBJ2-1; D not certain. This CDR3 is built from 15 residues. Per germline, CDR1 LGHNA and CDR2 YSLEER. The CDR3 loop reads CASSQDPTEVDEQFF. The CDR3 DNA reads as TGCGCCAGCAGTCAAGATCCGACCGAAGTCGATGAGCAGTTCTTC.

V usage is TRBV6-5 and J usage is TRBJ2-7, with a possible D match to TRBD1 (6 bases). Trimming pared 0 bases from V and 7 bases from J, leaving 19 bases between. The CDR3 runs 16 residues. CDR1 and CDR2 from the germline V gene are MNHEY and SVGAGI. The CDR3 sequence is CASSYSGGETVWEQYF. The CDR3 bases are TGTGCCAGCAGTTACTCAGGGGGAGAGACCGTTTGGGAGCAGTACTTC.

The genes are TRBV6-1 and TRBJ2-7; 7 bases map to TRBD2. CDR1 is MNHNS, CDR2 SASEGT, per germline. CDR3 size: 13 residues. V shed 10 bases, J shed 3 bases, and the junction held 9 bases outside the gene matches. The CDR3 protein is CAIERDPFYEQYF. The CDR3 bases are TGTGCCATCGAGCGGGACCCATTCTACGAGCAGTACTTC.

This chain connects TRBV27 to TRBJ2-3; 9 bases are shared with TRBD2. Germline V CDR1 and CDR2: MNHEY, SMNVEV (reference sequence). The CDR3 totals 17 residues. V was pared by 5 bases and J by 4 bases, with 13 bases of the junction left unmatched. This CDR3 is CASSRVGVAGVADTQYF. The DNA for the CDR3 is TGTGCCAGCAGTCGTGTCGGGGTAGCGGGAGTAGCAGATACGCAGTATTTT.

The chain employs TRBV11-2 and TRBJ2-1; D unclear. Germline lookup yields CDR1 SGHAT and CDR2 FQNNGV. This CDR3 is 12 amino acids long. Trimming shortened V by 2 bases and J by 6 bases, and 5 bases separated the two germline ends. CDR3 sequence: CASSLTANEQFF. Written as DNA, the CDR3 is TGTGCCAGCAGCTTAACGGCCAATGAGCAGTTCTTC.

The chain uses TRBV10-3 and TRBJ2-2, with 8 bases fitting TRBD1. The CDR3 runs to 15 residues. V was clipped by 6 bases and J by 1 base; unmatched bases: 4. Germline V CDR1 and CDR2: ENHRY, SYGVKD. CDR3 residues: CAISFDRGNTGELFF. CDR3 sequence (DNA): TGTGCCATCAGCTTCGACAGGGGGAACACCGGGGAGCTGTTTTTT.

CDR3 in DNA: TGTGCCAGCAGCTTTTTCGATTCACCCCTCCACTTT. Its translation: CASSFFDSPLHF. J is TRBJ1-6 and V is TRBV5-6; D remains ambiguous. Germline-derived CDR1 and CDR2 are SGHDT and YYEEEE. CDR3 length equals 12 residues. V lost 2 bases and J 8 bases, leaving 5 bases between the germline ends.

A note on this clone: Other nucleotide sequences from this sample produce the same CDR3. The chain employs TRBV4-1 and TRBJ1-1, with D possibly being TRBD1 (6 bases). The germline V gene encodes CDR1 MGHRA and CDR2 YSYEKL. The V end was cut by 0 bases, the J end by 5 bases, with 10 bases between. The CDR3 runs 14 residues. Here the CDR3 DNA reads TGCGCCAGCAGCCAAGAGGGGGGGCGTACTGAAGCTTTCTTT. It yields the protein CASSQEGGRTEAFF.

The CDR3 is CAWSRTESNQPQHF. The DNA of the CDR3 is TGTGCCTGGAGTCGCACAGAGAGCAATCAGCCCCAGCATTTT. The chain carries TRBV30 and TRBJ1-5; D is unresolved. Trimming removed 2 bases at V and 1 base at J, with 9 bases between. The CDR3 extends over 14 amino acids. CDR1 and CDR2 from the germline V gene are GTSNPN and SVGIG (reference sequence).

This chain connects TRBV19 to TRBJ2-7; possibly TRBD1 or TRBD2 for D (6 bases each). Trimming removed 7 bases at V and 3 bases at J, with 13 bases between. This CDR3 region has 13 residues. Per germline, CDR1 LNHDA and CDR2 SQIVND (reference sequence). The CDR3 DNA reads as TGTGCCAGTAAGGGGGGCAGCTTCTACGAGCAGTACTTC. Protein: CASKGGSFYEQYF.

Regarding this clone: Other DNA sequences in the sample encode the same CDR3. The chain links TRBV6-5 to TRBJ2-3; D is undetermined. V dropped 0 bases and J dropped 3 bases, with 13 bases sitting between them. This CDR3 is 16 amino acids long. The germline CDR1 and CDR2 sequences are MNHEY and SVGAGI. The CDR3 sequence is CASSYSAGTPTDTQYF. The DNA of the CDR3 is TGTGCCAGCAGTTACTCAGCAGGCACCCCAACAGATACGCAGTATTTT.

The rearrangement links TRBV7-2 to TRBJ2-7, with D unresolved. CDR1 is SGHTA and CDR2 is FQGNSA in the germline V gene. V lost 3 bases and J 3 bases, leaving 9 bases between the germline ends. The CDR3 is 13 residues long. CDR3: CASSFNWDYEQYF. The CDR3 DNA follows: TGTGCCAGCAGCTTTAATTGGGACTACGAGCAGTACTTC.

J is TRBJ2-3 and V is TRBV5-4; 7 bases agree with TRBD1. The CDR3 spans 16 residues. After removal of 4 bases from V and 0 bases from J, the junction contained 8 bases not matched to a gene. Looked up from germline, CDR1 is SGHNT and CDR2 is YYREEE (reference sequence). The CDR3 here is CASSTQTGSSTDTQYF. The CDR3 DNA reads as TGTGCCAGCAGCACGCAGACAGGGTCTAGCACAGATACGCAGTATTTT.

V gene TRBV7-9 combines with J gene TRBJ1-5; D is unclear. V lost 1 base and J lost 5, with 12 bases in between. This CDR3 region has 15 residues. Per the germline V gene, CDR1 is SEHNR and CDR2 is FQNEAQ (reference sequence). The CDR3 loop is CASSLGGVGDQPQHF. The CDR3 DNA reads as TGTGCCAGCAGCTTAGGTGGGGTTGGGGATCAGCCCCAGCATTTT.

Notes on this clone: The sample holds other DNA sequences that translate to the same CDR3. The rearrangement uses TRBV27 and TRBJ2-7, with D uncertain. The V gene's germline CDR1 is MNHEY and CDR2 SMNVEV (reference sequence). The CDR3 is 13 residues long. V was cut by 3 bases and J by 1 base, with 7 bases left in between. The CDR3 DNA is TGTGCCAGCAGTTTCGGCGGTTCCTACGAGCAGTACTTC. Protein product: CASSFGGSYEQYF.

The V and J genes are TRBV11-2 and TRBJ1-3; D not resolved. Per the germline V gene, CDR1 is SGHAT and CDR2 is FQNNGV. V was pared by 4 bases and J by 3 bases, with 19 bases between. CDR3 size: 17 residues. The CDR3 nucleotides are TGTGCCAGCAGCTCCCCCATGGGTGGGATAGGTGGAAACACCATATATTTT. Amino acid sequence: CASSSPMGGIGGNTIYF.

The chain has TRBV6-1 and TRBJ1-2; possibly TRBD1 for D (5 bases). The CDR3 consists of 15 residues. The germline V gene has CDR1 MNHNS and CDR2 SASEGT. V shed 6 bases and J shed 1 base, with 15 bases lying between them. CDR3 DNA: TGTGCCAGCAGCCCCAGGGCGGGGGGTAACTATGGCTACACCTTC. This sequence encodes CASSPRAGGNYGYTF.

V is TRBV11-2 and J is TRBJ2-3; 8 positions match TRBD2. The germline V gene encodes CDR1 SGHAT and CDR2 FQNNGV. The CDR3 runs 15 residues. The trim removed 5 bases at V and 1 base at J, leaving 5 bases unmatched. The CDR3 loop reads CASSAYGGGTDTQYF. In nucleotides, the CDR3 is TGTGCCAGCAGCGCCTACGGGGGGGGCACAGATACGCAGTATTTT.

V and J are TRBV12-5 and TRBJ2-3; a weak D match, TRBD1 (6 bases). Germline lookup yields CDR1 LGHNT and CDR2 FRNRAP. Trimming took 1 base from V and 2 from J, leaving 10 bases between them. The CDR3 is made up of 15 amino acids. The CDR3 region has the DNA TGTGCTAGTGGTTTGGGGACAGCCAACACAGATACGCAGTATTTT. Its protein is CASGLGTANTDTQYF. The full variable domain, rest sourced from reference TRBV12-5 and TRBJ2-3, is DARVTQTPRHKVTEMGQEVTMRCQPILGHNTVFWYRQTMMQGLELLAYFRNRAPLDDSGMPKDRFSAEMPDATLATLKIQPSEPRDSAVYFCASGLGTANTDTQYFGPGTRLTVL.

The chain combines TRBV7-9 with TRBJ1-1; D is uncertain. Trimming shortened V by 5 bases and J by 0 bases, and 7 bases separated the two germline ends. The CDR3 runs to 13 residues. The germline V gene encodes CDR1 SEHNR and CDR2 FQNEAQ (reference sequence). CDR3 nucleotides: TGTGCCAGCAGCCCAGAAATGAACACTGAAGCTTTCTTT. It specifies CASSPEMNTEAFF.

This rearrangement joins TRBV27 to TRBJ2-7; the D call may be TRBD1 or TRBD2 (5 bases each). The V end was cut by 6 bases, the J end by 0 bases, with 12 bases between. This CDR3 comprises 14 residues. Looked up from germline, CDR1 is MNHEY and CDR2 is SMNVEV (reference sequence). In DNA form, the CDR3 reads TGTGCCAGCAGGATTTGGGGGAGCTCCTACGAGCAGTACTTC. Amino acid sequence: CASRIWGSSYEQYF.

The DNA for the CDR3 is TGTGCCAGCAGCTTTTTGTCAGGGGGCGAAGAGACCCAGTACTTC. Its protein is CASSFLSGGEETQYF. This chain connects TRBV5-6 to TRBJ2-5; 8 nucleotides match TRBD1. V lost 2 bases, J lost 3 bases, and 6 bases stayed unmatched. The CDR3 consists of 15 residues. Germline loops: CDR1 SGHDT, CDR2 YYEEEE.

This chain links TRBV4-1 with TRBJ2-3, with D tentatively TRBD1 (6 bases). The V end lost 1 base, the J end lost 0 bases, and 14 bases lay between the germline ends. This CDR3 comprises 17 residues. Germline V lookup: CDR1 MGHRA, CDR2 YSYEKL. The CDR3 nucleotides read TGCGCCAGCAGCCAAGGACCCGGAGACAGGAGCACAGATACGCAGTATTTT. As protein: CASSQGPGDRSTDTQYF.

J is TRBJ1-4 and V is TRBV4-1; maybe TRBD1 (6 bases). V lost 1 base to trimming and J lost 7 bases, with 16 bases between them. CDR1 MGHRA and CDR2 YSYEKL come from the germline V gene. The CDR3 loop spans 16 amino acids. The CDR3 DNA follows: TGCGCCAGCAGCCAAGTGCCTCGGGGGGCATCTGAAAAACTGTTTTTT. Amino acids: CASSQVPRGASEKLFF.

The rearrangement uses TRBV7-9 and TRBJ2-7; D gene unclear. Trimming took off 0 bases at V and 5 bases at J, with 8 bases between the two ends. The CDR3 length is 13 residues. The germline V gene encodes CDR1 SEHNR and CDR2 FQNEAQ (reference sequence). The CDR3 spells CASSLALLNEQYF. The CDR3, as DNA: TGTGCCAGCAGCTTAGCTCTACTAAACGAGCAGTACTTC.